This TCR beta chain was identified in a study of T cell responses to AZD1222 COVID-19 vaccine. Study-wide results and caveats: A reported finding is that nearly half of spike-specific TCRs target unmutated variant regions. Spike-specific TCR repertoires showed rising breadth and depth after two AZD1222 doses. Donors in the cohort were predominantly white British and more often female, and clonal diversity was possibly underestimated.

Repertoires were generated with immunoSEQ multiplex PCR, while TCRdb's copy carries only in-frame clones and drops some. The sample contains about 170,000 clones, roughly 85% of which appear only once. Germline loops: CDR1 SNHLY, CDR2 FYNNEI. This CDR3 contains 15 residues. The V segment lost 8 bases and the J segment 4 bases; nucleotides outside the gene matches: 9. A remark on this clone: The antigen is undetermined.

This clonotype was obtained from an adult who received the AZD1222 COVID-19 vaccine. Sequenced material: peripheral blood, taken 28 days after the second AZD1222 dose. The chain couples TRBV2 to TRBJ2-3; 10 nucleotides line up with TRBD2. The CDR3 coding sequence is TGTGCCAGCGCTTTAGCGGGGGGCGGGCCAGATACGCAGTATTTT. Translating it yields CASALAGGGPDTQYF.